The 30 T cell receptor beta chains below come from one sample, sequenced in a study of T cells in women clearing cervical HPV infection (dated by TCRdb to 2016 to 2019). The library relied on the immunoSEQ multiplex PCR assay. The clones in this table, taken by TCRdb from immuneACCESS, are in-frame only. Not every clone is retained; where verified, under half of the shortfall comes from an unresolved V gene, and the cause of the rest is unknown. The table kept for this sample lists approximately 49,000 clones. In total, the top ten clones hold roughly 1.6% of the sample. Input material: blood buffy coat. Receptors were obtained from a woman between 18 and 70 years old with a cervical HPV16 infection that either progressed to CIN3+ or cleared (not recorded which).

Concerning this clone itself: Coverage ceases 3 residues before the CDR3 finishes, and the germline J gene fills in the end. V is TRBV29-1 and J is TRBJ2-5; 9 bases match TRBD2. V dropped 6 bases and J dropped 4; count of bases not matched to a gene: 9. Germline assignment: CDR1 SQVTM and CDR2 ANQGSEA. The CDR3 is 14 amino acids. The CDR3 spells CSVQRALAGETQYF. CDR3 bases read: TGCAGCGTCCAAAGGGCACTAGCGGGAGAGACC.

Concerning this clone: The CDR3 is cut off 3 residues early in the read; its end comes from the germline J gene. The V call is TRBV20-1, the J call TRBJ1-1; no definite D call. The CDR3 has 16 residues. Trimming removed 0 bases at V and 0 bases at J, with 14 bases between. CDR1 DFQATT and CDR2 SNEGSKA come from the germline V gene (reference sequence). Partial CDR3 DNA: TGCAGTGCTAGAGATATAGTTACCTTCATGAACACTGAA. Encoded protein: CSARDIVTFMNTE. The whole CDR3 sequence reads CSARDIVTFMNTEAFF.

The CDR3 protein is CASRGALGTEAFF. The CDR3 bases that were read are TGCGCCAGCAGAGGGGCTCTGGGCACTGAA. The chain couples TRBV5-1 to TRBJ1-1, with TRBD1 as a possible D gene (5 bases). The read terminates 3 residues ahead of where the CDR3 ends, so the germline J gene completes it. CDR1 and CDR2 (germline): SGHRS, YFSETQ. Trimming took off 5 bases at V and 4 bases at J, with 12 bases between the two ends. This CDR3 is 13 amino acids long.

Details on this clone: The CDR3 is cut off 3 residues early in the read; its end comes from the germline J gene. The chain recombines TRBV28 with TRBJ2-3, with a possible D match to TRBD1 (5 bases). The CDR3 runs to 14 residues. Germline V lookup: CDR1 MDHEN, CDR2 SYDVKM. The ends were cut back, 6 bases at V and 1 base at J, with 11 bases in the middle. The sequenced CDR3 bases are TGTGCCAGCAGATTTGACAGAGGCACAGATACG. Its translation: CASRFDRGTDT. The CDR3 as a whole reads CASRFDRGTDTQYF.

Points on this clone: The read comes to an end 3 residues before the CDR3 does, leaving the germline J gene to fill in the end. J is TRBJ1-4 and V is TRBV5-1; a possible D gene is TRBD1 (6 bases). Germline V gene lookup returns CDR1 SGHRS and CDR2 YFSETQ. CDR3 length: 18 amino acids. Deletions cut 3 bases from V and 7 bases from J, with 25 bases between. The sequenced part of the CDR3 DNA is TGCGCCAGCAGCTCCCCGGGGATACGGACAGCTAGAGGTGAAAAA. Its translation is CASSSPGIRTARGEK. The whole CDR3 sequence is CASSSPGIRTARGEKLFF.

Remarks on this clone: The DNA ends 3 residues before the CDR3 does, and the rest of the CDR3 is filled in from the germline J gene. The gene calls are TRBV2 and TRBJ1-2; 8 bases match TRBD1. CDR1 and CDR2 (germline): SNHLY, FYNNEI. V shed 5 bases, J shed 7 bases, and the junction held 9 bases outside the gene matches. The CDR3 length is 14 residues. The CDR3 DNA, read in part, is TGTGCCAGCAGTAGACAGGGGAAGATGGGTGGC. It encodes CASSRQGKMGG. The CDR3 in full is CASSRQGKMGGYTF. Based on the CDR3 plus reference TRBV2 and TRBJ1-2, the full variable domain is EPEVTQTPSHQVTQMGQEVILRCVPISNHLYFYWYRQILGQKVEFLVSFYNNEISEKSEIFDDQFSVERPDGSNFTLKIRSTKLEDSAMYFCASSRQGKMGGYTFGSGTRLTVV.

As regards this clone: The read terminates 3 residues before the CDR3 end, so the remaining end is supplied by the germline J gene. V usage is TRBV20-1 and J usage is TRBJ2-1, with D unresolved. The CDR3 runs to 15 residues. Germline loops: CDR1 DFQATT, CDR2 SNEGSKA (reference sequence). V was cut by 6 bases and J by 6 bases, with 21 bases left in between. The covered CDR3 bases are TGCAGTGCCGCACCTTGGGCTGATCCCCCCAATGAG. Encoded protein: CSAAPWADPPNE. The full CDR3 protein is CSAAPWADPPNEQFF.

Notes on this clone: Coverage ceases 3 residues before the CDR3 finishes, and the germline J gene fills in the end. The J gene is TRBJ2-2, the V gene TRBV5-6; a possible D gene is TRBD2 (6 bases). Germline loops: CDR1 SGHDT, CDR2 YYEEEE. The V end lost 7 bases, the J end lost 5 bases, and 18 bases lay between the germline ends. CDR3 length equals 15 residues. This CDR3 is CASFFLAGRTGELFF. The covered CDR3 bases are TGTGCCAGCTTCTTCCTGGCGGGGCGAACCGGGGAG.

Comments on this clone: The read ends 3 residues shy of where the CDR3 ends; the end is completed using the germline J gene. V is TRBV20-1 and J is TRBJ2-3, with D unclear. CDR3 length equals 12 residues. From germline, CDR1 is DFQATT and CDR2 SNEGSKA (reference sequence). Here the CDR3 reads CSAPLESVTQYF. The sequenced part of the CDR3 DNA is TGCAGTGCTCCTTTAGAGTCGGTAACG.

As to this clone: The read halts 3 residues ahead of the CDR3 end, with the missing end drawn from the germline J gene. This rearrangement joins TRBV7-8 to TRBJ2-4; TRBD2 might be the D (5 bases). The germline V gene encodes CDR1 SGHVS and CDR2 FQNEAQ. The CDR3 is 13 residues long. The V and J ends lost 3 bases and 5 bases respectively, with 8 bases between them. CDR3 sequence reads: CASSFTRENIQYF. CDR3 DNA (partial): TGTGCCAGCAGCTTCACGAGGGAAAACATT.

As for this clone: Sequencing ends 3 residues short of the CDR3 end; the germline J gene provides the rest. This chain connects TRBV19 to TRBJ2-2, with TRBD1 matching 10 bases. Unmatched junction bases numbered 9, after V lost 10 bases and J lost 7 bases. The V gene's germline CDR1 is LNHDA and CDR2 SQIVND (reference sequence). CDR3 length: 14 amino acids. Partial CDR3 DNA: TGTGCCACCGACAGGGGGCGTTATGGCGGGGAG. Protein: CATDRGRYGGE. In full, the CDR3 is CATDRGRYGGELFF. Full variable domain (missing parts from reference TRBV19 and TRBJ2-2): DGGITQSPKYLFRKEGQNVTLSCEQNLNHDAMYWYRQDPGQGLRLIYYSQIVNDFQKGDIAEGYSVSREKKESFPLTVTSAQKNPTAFYLCATDRGRYGGELFFGEGSRLTVL.

As to this clone: The CDR3 end is not reached by the read, which stops 3 residues before it; the germline J gene fills it in. The chain links TRBV7-2 to TRBJ2-2, with TRBD1 matching 9 bases. The CDR3 is 15 residues long. Germline CDR1 is SGHTA and CDR2 is FQGNSA. The V and J ends lost 6 bases and 6 bases, in that order; junction bases with no gene match: 8. The CDR3 here is CASRQGQGVSGELFF. CDR3 DNA, as far as it was read: TGTGCCAGCAGACAGGGACAGGGAGTATCCGGGGAG.

Comment on this clone: The observed sequence ends 3 residues before the CDR3 terminus, with the missing tail filled in from the germline J gene. J is TRBJ1-5 and V is TRBV29-1, with D tentatively TRBD1 (5 bases). The CDR3 has 14 amino acids. V gave up 6 bases and J gave up 3 bases, with 15 bases separating them. Germline CDR1 SQVTM, CDR2 ANQGSEA. The sequenced part of the CDR3 DNA is TGCAGCGTCGTATTGGGGGGATACAATCAGCCC. Translated: CSVVLGGYNQP. The whole CDR3 is CSVVLGGYNQPQHF.

With regard to this clone: The CDR3 goes on 3 residues after the read ends, and that part is filled in from the germline J gene. The rearrangement links TRBV30 to TRBJ1-2; D gene unclear. Trimming took 0 bases from V and 0 from J, leaving 5 bases between them. Germline V CDR1 and CDR2: GTSNPN, SVGIG (reference sequence). The CDR3 length is 13 residues. CDR3 residues: CAWSVGSNYGYTF. CDR3 DNA (partial): TGTGCCTGGAGTGTAGGGTCTAACTATGGC.

Points on this clone: The CDR3 extends 3 residues past the end of the read, so its final part is completed from the germline J gene. This rearrangement joins TRBV2 to TRBJ1-2; D is uncertain. Germline CDR1 is SNHLY and CDR2 is FYNNEI. This CDR3 comprises 13 residues. The sequenced part of the CDR3 DNA is TGTGCCAGCAGTAGGGAGGTCGGGGTAGGC. Protein: CASSREVGVG. The full CDR3 is CASSREVGVGYTF.

Points on this clone: The read finishes 3 residues shy of the CDR3 end, and the germline J gene is used to complete it. The J gene is TRBJ2-4, the V gene TRBV7-8; D gene ambiguous. Per germline, CDR1 SGHVS and CDR2 FQNEAQ. V lost 7 bases to trimming and J lost 5 bases, with 15 bases between them. This CDR3 is built from 14 residues. The CDR3 bases that were read are TGTGCCAGCAACCCGATGGGCAGTGAAAACATT. Translation: CASNPMGSENI. The entire CDR3 is CASNPMGSENIQYF.

CDR3 sequence: CASSLASSYNSPLHF. The part of the CDR3 DNA that was read is TGTGCCAGCAGCTTGGCCAGCTCCTATAATTCACCC. The V gene is TRBV5-5, the J gene TRBJ1-6; D unresolved. The read falls 3 residues short of the CDR3 end, and the missing part is taken from the germline J gene. CDR3 length equals 15 residues. Trimming stripped 0 bases from V and 0 bases from J, with 4 bases between. The germline gives CDR1 SGHKS, CDR2 YYEKEE (reference sequence).

Details on this clone: The sequence runs out 3 residues before the end of the CDR3; the remainder is reconstructed from the germline J gene. This rearrangement joins TRBV20-1 to TRBJ2-7; 8 bases fit TRBD1. The V gene's germline CDR1 is DFQATT and CDR2 SNEGSKA (reference sequence). This CDR3 has 13 amino acids. J lost 3 bases, V lost 3 bases, and 4 bases had no gene match. The CDR3 protein is CSASGTGLYEQYF. CDR3 DNA (partial): TGCAGTGCTAGCGGGACAGGACTCTACGAG.

Turning to this clone: The read halts 3 residues ahead of the CDR3 end, with the missing end drawn from the germline J gene. This sequence joins TRBV20-1 and TRBJ2-7, with D hard to call. V was cut by 6 bases and J by 3 bases, with 15 bases left in between. This CDR3 is built from 13 residues. Germline V gene lookup returns CDR1 DFQATT and CDR2 SNEGSKA (reference sequence). CDR3 residues: CSAGKGFSYEQYF. The CDR3 DNA, read in part, is TGCAGTGCCGGTAAGGGTTTCAGCTACGAG.

Worth noting for this clone: The read terminates 3 residues ahead of where the CDR3 ends, so the germline J gene completes it. The chain joins TRBV28 to TRBJ2-7; D is possibly TRBD2 (5 bases). The CDR3 runs 14 residues. Germline-derived CDR1 and CDR2 are MDHEN and SYDVKM. Trimming stripped 1 base from V and 6 bases from J, with 13 bases between. The CDR3 sequence is CASSLYSGESEQYF. CDR3 bases read: TGTGCCAGCAGTTTATACTCCGGGGAGAGCGAG.

Concerning this clone: The CDR3 extends 3 residues past the end of the read, so its final part is completed from the germline J gene. J is TRBJ2-7 and V is TRBV12-3 or TRBV12-4; TRBD1 matches 10 bases. The CDR3 extends over 14 amino acids. Trimming removed 5 bases from V and 6 bases from J; junction bases left unmatched: 7. The CDR3 spells CASSLPGQGTEQYF. Partial CDR3 DNA: TGTGCCAGCAGTCTACCGGGACAGGGGACCGAG.

Comments on this clone: The sequenced fragment ends 3 residues before the CDR3 boundary, so the rest is inferred from the germline J gene. The chain is built from TRBV19 and TRBJ2-1, with 7 bases that match TRBD2. This CDR3 has 15 amino acids. Trimming at V came to 5 bases and at J to 5 bases, leaving 9 bases not matched to a gene. Germline V gives CDR1 LNHDA, CDR2 SQIVND (reference sequence). The chain's CDR3 is CASSVSGPQNNEQFF. The CDR3 DNA, read in part, is TGTGCCAGTAGTGTTAGCGGGCCCCAGAACAATGAG.

Details on this clone: The read finishes 3 residues shy of the CDR3 end, and the germline J gene is used to complete it. The chain couples TRBV7-3 to TRBJ2-5; TRBD2 matches 9 bases. This CDR3 contains 15 residues. J was trimmed by 4 bases and V by 3 bases; bases with no gene match: 6. The germline gives CDR1 SGHTA, CDR2 FQGTGA. The sequenced CDR3 bases are TGTGCCAGCAGCTTTGTAGCGGGGGTAGGAGAGACC. This translates into CASSFVAGVGET. The CDR3 in its entirety is CASSFVAGVGETQYF.

As to this clone: Read data end 3 residues before the CDR3 end; the end is taken from the germline J gene. The V and J genes are TRBV7-3 and TRBJ1-1, with unresolved D. CDR1 and CDR2 (germline): SGHTA, FQGTGA. The CDR3 has 13 residues. The CDR3 is CASSLTSQNGAFF. CDR3 DNA (partial): TGTGCCAGCAGCTTAACGAGTCAAAACGGA.

Note on this clone: The missing CDR3 end, 3 residues past where the read stops, is filled in from the germline J gene. The chain carries TRBV13 and TRBJ1-6; perhaps TRBD1 as D (5 bases). Deletions cut 4 bases from V and 7 bases from J, with 14 bases between. Germline values: CDR1 PRHDT, CDR2 FYEKMQ (reference sequence). The CDR3 is made up of 15 amino acids. CDR3 protein: CASSSGGGDNSPLHF. CDR3 DNA (partial): TGTGCCAGCAGCTCGGGTGGGGGGGACAATTCACCC. Variable domain in full (rest from reference TRBV13 and TRBJ1-6): AAGVIQSPRHLIKEKRETATLKCYPIPRHDTVYWYQQGPGQDPQFLISFYEKMQSDKGSIPDRFSAQQFSDYHSELNMSSLELGDSALYFCASSSGGGDNSPLHFGNGTRLTVT.

The sequenced CDR3 bases are TGTGCCAGCAGGGCCCCCCAGGGTCGGGATTTCTCCTACGAG. Its translation: CASRAPQGRDFSYE. The entire CDR3 sequence reads CASRAPQGRDFSYEQYF. The rearrangement joins TRBV28 to TRBJ2-7; either TRBD1 or TRBD2 may fit D (5 bases each). The CDR3 end falls 3 residues outside the read, so it is completed with the germline J gene. Germline CDR1 MDHEN, CDR2 SYDVKM. CDR3 length equals 17 residues. Trimming took 6 bases from V and 0 from J, leaving 21 bases between them.

The sequenced part of the CDR3 DNA is TGTGCCAGCAGCCAACTATCGGGTAAAGGGGGCACAGATACG. This codes for CASSQLSGKGGTDT. The complete CDR3 reads CASSQLSGKGGTDTQYF. The chain carries TRBV14 and TRBJ2-3, with a possible D match to TRBD1 (5 bases). The DNA ends 3 residues before the CDR3 does, and the rest of the CDR3 is filled in from the germline J gene. Germline CDR1 reads SGHDN; CDR2 reads FVKESK. The CDR3 covers 17 residues. Trimming shortened V by 2 bases and J by 1 base, and 16 bases separated the two germline ends.

A word on this clone: With the read ending 3 residues before the CDR3 end, the germline J gene is used to fill in that end. The genes are TRBV20-1 and TRBJ1-4; TRBD1 is a possible D gene (5 bases). The CDR3 runs 14 residues. V was trimmed by 6 bases and J by 4 bases, leaving 15 bases between them. The germline gives CDR1 DFQATT, CDR2 SNEGSKA (reference sequence). CDR3 residues: CSAVDSSNNEKLFF. Partial CDR3 DNA: TGCAGTGCGGTAGACAGCAGTAATAATGAAAAA.

As concerns this clone: The observed sequence ends 3 residues before the CDR3 terminus, with the missing tail filled in from the germline J gene. The rearrangement joins TRBV30 to TRBJ2-3; weak D call: TRBD1 (5 bases). The CDR3 loop spans 16 amino acids. V lost 5 bases, J lost 5 bases, and 23 bases lay in between. Germline values: CDR1 GTSNPN, CDR2 SVGIG (reference sequence). The CDR3 DNA, read in part, is TGTGCCTGGGTACTTGGGGCGGCCTTAGGGGAAGATACG. This codes for CAWVLGAALGEDT. The entire CDR3 protein reads CAWVLGAALGEDTQYF.

For this clone: Read data end 3 residues before the CDR3 end; the end is taken from the germline J gene. The chain recombines TRBV7-9 with TRBJ1-6; D gene ambiguous. CDR3 size: 14 residues. V lost 1 base and J 4 bases, leaving 5 bases between the germline ends. Germline V gives CDR1 SEHNR, CDR2 FQNEAQ (reference sequence). The CDR3 here is CASSLEQYNSPLHF. Incomplete CDR3 DNA: TGTGCCAGCAGCTTAGAACAGTATAATTCACCC.